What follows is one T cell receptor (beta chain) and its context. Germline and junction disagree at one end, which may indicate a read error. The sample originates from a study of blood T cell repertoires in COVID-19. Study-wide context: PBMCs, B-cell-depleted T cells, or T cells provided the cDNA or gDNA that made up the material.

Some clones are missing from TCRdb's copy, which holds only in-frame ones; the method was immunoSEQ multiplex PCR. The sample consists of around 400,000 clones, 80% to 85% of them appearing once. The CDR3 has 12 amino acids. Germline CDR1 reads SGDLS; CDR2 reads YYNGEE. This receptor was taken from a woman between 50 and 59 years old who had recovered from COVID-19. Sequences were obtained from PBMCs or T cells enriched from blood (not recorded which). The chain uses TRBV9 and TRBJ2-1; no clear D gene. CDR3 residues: CASSISDNEQFF. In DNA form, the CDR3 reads TGTGCCAGCAGCATCTCCGACAATGAGCAGTTCTTC.